This TCR beta chain was captured by sequencing in a study of cytomegalovirus exposure and HLA in healthy donors. Vbeta (60) and Jbeta (13) primers were used in the PCR. TCRdb's table, derived via immunoSEQ multiplex PCR, lists solely in-frame clones and lacks some. There are fewer than 250,000 clones in the sample; over 65% occur only once, and about 0.63% lies in the top ten. There are 13 residues in the CDR3. Trimming removed 4 bases at V and 7 bases at J, with 16 bases between. Germline V gene sequence: CDR1 GTSNPN, CDR2 SVGIG (reference sequence). The sample comprised PBMCs. The J gene is TRBJ1-2, the V gene TRBV30; no clear D. This TCR came from a young man in good health and CMV-seronegative. The CDR3: CAWKMAGIVGYTF. CDR3 DNA: TGTGCCTGGAAGATGGCGGGAATTGTTGGCTACACCTTC.